Below, 15 T cell receptor beta chains from the same sample are listed, as sequenced in a study of T cells in Graves' hyperthyroidism and ophthalmopathy (dated by TCRdb to between 2018 and 2020). The library was built by means of multiplex PCR. Data came from an Illumina HiSeq 2000. The TCR beta CDR3 regions were amplified from RNA transcripts. For the first round of RT-PCR on the TCR CDR3, the HTBI primer set was used together with the Qiagen OneStep RT-PCR kit. In-frame beta chains were kept once TCRdb had trimmed the public reads at Q25 with fastp and called clones with MiXCR. When rows share a CDR3 protein, they turn into one entry using the most common DNA and genes. This sample gives about 570,000 distinct CDR3 sequences in total; just over 45% of them show up just once. The top ten constitute about 20% of the sample. The sequenced sample was peripheral blood or thyroid tissue (not recorded which). The receptors were gathered from an adult woman with Graves' disease, either hyperthyroidism or ophthalmopathy (not recorded which).

The gene calls are TRBV14 and TRBJ1-1; D unresolved. V shed 3 bases and J shed 5 bases, with 10 bases lying between them. The CDR3 contains 13 residues. Per the germline V gene, CDR1 is SGHDN and CDR2 is FVKESK. The CDR3 is CASSQVGWTEAFF. The DNA for the CDR3 is TGTGCCAGCAGCCAGGTAGGGTGGACTGAAGCTTTCTTT.

A few counts support this clonotype. This could be a read error, since a much larger clone is one nucleotide away. The chain recombines TRBV6-1 with TRBJ1-4, with D unresolved. CDR1 is MNHNS and CDR2 is SASEGT in the germline V gene. The CDR3 runs to 14 residues. The DNA of the CDR3 is TGTGCCATCAGTTACTCGGGTAGTAATGAAAAACTGTTTTTT. Protein product: CAISYSGSNEKLFF.

This clonotype was seen repeatedly, ten times or more. The rearrangement joins TRBV2 to TRBJ2-7; TRBD1 agrees at 10 bases. From germline, CDR1 is SNHLY and CDR2 FYNNEI. Trimming cost V 6 bases and J 3 bases; bases outside gene matches: 8. The CDR3 runs 15 residues. The CDR3: CASSFDRGQFYEQYF. The CDR3 DNA reads as TGTGCCAGCAGCTTCGACAGGGGGCAGTTCTACGAGCAGTACTTC. The variable domain in full, completed from reference TRBV2 and TRBJ2-7, reads EPEVTQTPSHQVTQMGQEVILRCVPISNHLYFYWYRQILGQKVEFLVSFYNNEISEKSEIFDDQFSVERPDGSNFTLKIRSTKLEDSAMYFCASSFDRGQFYEQYFGPGTRLTVT.

In this sample, this clonotype turned up many times. This chain connects TRBV4-1 to TRBJ2-7; no reliable D call. Germline lookup yields CDR1 MGHRA and CDR2 YSYEKL. V was pared by 5 bases and J by 1 base, with 9 bases between. The CDR3 runs to 13 residues. The CDR3 loop is CASSMTVSYEQYF. CDR3 sequence (DNA): TGCGCCAGCAGCATGACCGTTTCCTACGAGCAGTACTTC.

This clonotype has a count of ten or more. The chain has TRBV4-1 and TRBJ1-5; 9 bases map to TRBD1. This CDR3 region has 16 residues. Germline V CDR1 and CDR2: MGHRA, YSYEKL. V lost 0 bases, J lost 3 bases, and 3 bases stayed unmatched. CDR3 region: CASSQDWDRANQPQHF. The CDR3 bases are TGCGCCAGCAGCCAAGATTGGGACAGGGCCAATCAGCCCCAGCATTTT.

In its sample, this clonotype was seen many times. In DNA, the CDR3 is TGTGCCAGCAGTTTCGGACAGGACGAAAAACTGTTTTTT. It translates to CASSFGQDEKLFF. This chain joins TRBV27 and TRBJ1-4; 7 nucleotides match TRBD1. With 3 bases clipped from V and 8 bases from J, the junction kept 3 bases outside the gene matches. Germline V CDR1 and CDR2: MNHEY, SMNVEV (reference sequence). This CDR3 has 13 residues.

The genes are TRBV6-6 and TRBJ2-7, with D possibly called TRBD1 or TRBD2 (7 bases each). This CDR3 has 15 residues. Per the germline V gene, CDR1 is MNHNY and CDR2 is SVGAGI (reference sequence). V lost 5 bases and J 0 bases, leaving 14 bases between the germline ends. The CDR3 loop is CASSETGDYSYEQYF. The CDR3 coding sequence is TGTGCCAGCAGTGAAACAGGGGACTACTCCTACGAGCAGTACTTC.

Ten or more counts support this clonotype. This chain uses TRBV7-6 with TRBJ2-7, with TRBD2 matching 11 bases. Trimming cost V 6 bases and J 6 bases; bases outside gene matches: 10. The CDR3 loop spans 15 amino acids. The V gene's germline CDR1 is SGHVS and CDR2 FNYEAQ. The CDR3 bases are TGTGCCAGCAGTCCTACTAGCGGGAGTTATGGCGAGCAGTACTTC. Its protein is CASSPTSGSYGEQYF.

This clonotype was seen just once. The V and J genes are TRBV7-2 and TRBJ1-1, with TRBD1 as a possible D gene (6 bases). V was trimmed by 1 base and J by 4 bases, leaving 10 bases between them. There are 14 residues in the CDR3. Germline V gene sequence: CDR1 SGHTA, CDR2 FQGNSA. The CDR3 loop reads CASSLGTDSTEAFF. The CDR3 nucleotides read TGTGCCAGCAGCTTAGGAACGGACAGCACTGAAGCTTTCTTT.

The chain couples TRBV2 to TRBJ1-2, with 9 nucleotides matching TRBD1. J gave up 3 bases and V 4 bases, and 6 bases lay outside the gene matches. This CDR3 is built from 15 residues. Germline assignment: CDR1 SNHLY and CDR2 FYNNEI. The CDR3 bases are TGTGCCAGCAGTGTCCCCGGACAGGGGCACTATGGCTACACCTTC. Protein product: CASSVPGQGHYGYTF.

Comments on this clonotype: The CDR3 end shows no conserved phenylalanine or tryptophan, and so a read error is likely. The limits of the CDR3 on the DNA are not certain, so only TCRdb's listed CDR3 is given. The rearrangement uses TRBV15 and TRBJ2-5. The CDR3 is 17 residues long, counting both termini. In germline, CDR1 is LNHNV, CDR2 YYDKDF (reference sequence). CDR3 region: CATSIGRSWNYGYTFGS.

The DNA of the CDR3 is TGTGCCAGCTCCCCCCCCAGCGGGAGGGCCTTCGAGCAGTACTTC. Protein: CASSPPSGRAFEQYF. This rearrangement joins TRBV27 to TRBJ2-7, with 10 bases fitting TRBD2. V lost 8 bases and J lost 6; bases outside the gene matches: 13. CDR1 is MNHEY, CDR2 SMNVEV, per germline (reference sequence). This CDR3 is built from 15 residues.

In its sample, this clonotype was seen a few times. V gene TRBV7-6 combines with J gene TRBJ1-2, with D tentatively TRBD1 (6 bases). V shed 0 bases and J shed 2 bases, with 10 bases lying between them. This CDR3 has 15 amino acids. Per the germline V gene, CDR1 is SGHVS and CDR2 is FNYEAQ. CDR3 protein: CASSLAGGANYGYTF. DNA for the CDR3: TGTGCCAGCAGCTTAGCCGGGGGGGCCAACTATGGCTACACCTTC.

The CDR3: CAISETANSYEQYF. As DNA, the CDR3 is TGTGCCATCAGTGAGACTGCAAACTCCTACGAGCAGTACTTC. The gene calls are TRBV10-3 and TRBJ2-7; D unresolved. Trimming cost V 2 bases and J 0 bases, with 8 bases left between them. The CDR3 covers 14 residues. From germline, CDR1 is ENHRY and CDR2 SYGVKD.

This clonotype was observed a few times. This chain links TRBV5-1 with TRBJ1-6; no firm D call. The CDR3 runs 13 residues. Between the trimmed V and J ends, which lost 4 bases and 8 bases, there was a span of 10 bases. Germline V gene data show CDR1 as SGHRS and CDR2 as YFSETQ. The CDR3 DNA reads as TGCGCCAGCAGCCAAGGACTCTATTCACCCCTCCACTTT. It is translated as CASSQGLYSPLHF.